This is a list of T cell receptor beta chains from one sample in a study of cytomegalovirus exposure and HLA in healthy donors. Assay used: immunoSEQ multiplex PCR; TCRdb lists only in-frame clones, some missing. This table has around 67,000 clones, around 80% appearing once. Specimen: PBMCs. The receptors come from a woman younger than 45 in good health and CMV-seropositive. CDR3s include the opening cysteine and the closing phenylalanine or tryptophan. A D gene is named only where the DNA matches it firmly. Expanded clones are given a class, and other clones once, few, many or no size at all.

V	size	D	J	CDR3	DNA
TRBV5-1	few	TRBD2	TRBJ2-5	CASSLAPRTSGRYQETQYF	TGCGCCAGCAGCTTGGCCCCAAGGACTAGCGGGAGATACCAAGAGACCCAGTACTTC
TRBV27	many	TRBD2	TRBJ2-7	CASSLQGTSASYEQYF	TGTGCCAGCAGTCTCCAGGGGACTAGCGCGTCCTACGAGCAGTACTTC
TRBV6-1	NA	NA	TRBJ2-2	CASSEAAGSAHSGELFF	TGTGCCAGCAGTGAAGCGGCAGGGTCGGCGCACTCCGGGGAGCTGTTTTTT
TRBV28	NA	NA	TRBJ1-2	CASSGLADLSNYGYTF	TGTGCCAGCAGTGGGCTAGCGGACCTATCCAACTATGGCTACACCTTC
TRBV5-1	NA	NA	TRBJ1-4	CASRRTALRHEKLFF	TGCGCCAGCCGACGGACAGCCCTCCGGCATGAAAAACTGTTTTTT
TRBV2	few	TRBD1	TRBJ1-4	CASSRTGGGEKLFF	TGTGCCAGCAGTCGGACAGGGGGAGGAGAAAAACTGTTTTTT
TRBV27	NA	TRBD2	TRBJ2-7	CASSFTSGLPSYEQYF	TGTGCCAGCAGTTTTACTAGCGGACTACCCTCCTACGAGCAGTACTTC
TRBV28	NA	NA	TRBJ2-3	CASSSQGPANTDTQYF	TGTGCCAGCAGTTCCCAGGGTCCTGCCAACACAGATACGCAGTATTTT
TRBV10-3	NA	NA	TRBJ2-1	CAISEDYLGDEQFF	TGTGCCATCAGCGAGGACTATCTAGGCGATGAGCAGTTCTTC
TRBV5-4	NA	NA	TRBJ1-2	CASSLWRENYGYTF	TGTGCCAGCAGCTTGTGGCGGGAGAACTATGGCTACACCTTC
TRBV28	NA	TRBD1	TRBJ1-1	CASSSAGTGYNTEAFF	TGTGCCAGCAGTTCGGCCGGGACAGGGTATAACACTGAAGCTTTCTTT
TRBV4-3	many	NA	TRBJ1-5	CASSPARGQPQHF	TGCGCCAGCAGCCCGGCCAGGGGCCAGCCCCAGCATTTT
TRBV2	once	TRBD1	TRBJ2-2	CASTDRGNTGELFF	TGTGCCAGCACGGACAGGGGAAACACCGGGGAGCTGTTTTTT
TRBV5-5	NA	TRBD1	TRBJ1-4	CASSRTGGSREKLFF	TGTGCCAGCAGCCGGACAGGGGGCTCTAGGGAAAAACTGTTTTTT
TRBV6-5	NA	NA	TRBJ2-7	CASRTGYEQYF	TGTGCCAGCAGGACAGGTTACGAGCAGTACTTC
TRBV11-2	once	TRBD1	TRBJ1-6	CASSLGQGSSPLHF	TGTGCCAGCAGCTTGGGACAGGGGAGTTCACCCCTCCACTTT
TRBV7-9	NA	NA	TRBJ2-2	CASEVLEANTGELFF	TGTGCCAGCGAGGTCCTCGAGGCGAACACCGGGGAGCTGTTTTTT
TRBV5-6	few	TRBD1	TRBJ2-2	CASSLGDRGRLAGELFF	TGTGCCAGCAGCTTGGGGGACAGGGGGCGCCTAGCCGGGGAGCTGTTTTTT
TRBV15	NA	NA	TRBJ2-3	CATSIRPQLEPYTQYF	TGTGCCACCAGCATTAGGCCTCAACTAGAGCCGTATACGCAGTATTTT
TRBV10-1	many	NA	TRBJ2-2	CASSGLGVNTGELFF	TGCGCCAGCAGTGGATTAGGGGTAAACACCGGGGAGCTGTTTTTT
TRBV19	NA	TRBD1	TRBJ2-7	CASSIAQGRQYEQYF	TGTGCCAGTAGTATAGCACAGGGGCGGCAATACGAGCAGTACTTC
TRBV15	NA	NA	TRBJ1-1	CATSANVPGITEAFF	TGTGCCACCAGCGCCAATGTGCCAGGGATCACTGAAGCTTTCTTT
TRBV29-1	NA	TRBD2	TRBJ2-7	CSVGAGGSYEQYF	TGCAGCGTGGGAGCGGGAGGCTCCTACGAGCAGTACTTC
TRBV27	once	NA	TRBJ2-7	CASSNPGVSYEQYF	TGTGCCAGCAGCAACCCGGGGGTCTCCTACGAGCAGTACTTC
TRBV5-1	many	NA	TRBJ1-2	CASSLTWPGGYTF	TGCGCCAGCAGCTTAACGTGGCCGGGTGGCTACACCTTC
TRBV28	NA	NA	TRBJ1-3	CASTPVRAFGNTIYF	TGTGCCAGCACCCCCGTCAGGGCGTTTGGAAACACCATATATTTT
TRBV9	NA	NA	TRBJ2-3	CASSVGVSETDTQYF	TGTGCCAGCAGCGTAGGTGTGTCGGAGACAGATACGCAGTATTTT
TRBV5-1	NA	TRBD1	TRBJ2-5	CASSLATGTGGSETQYF	TGCGCCAGCAGCTTGGCTACCGGGACAGGGGGTTCCGAGACCCAGTACTTC
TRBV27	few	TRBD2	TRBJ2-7	CASRLAGTHYEQYF	TGTGCCAGCAGATTAGCGGGGACCCATTACGAGCAGTACTTC
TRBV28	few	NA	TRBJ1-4	CASSEGAEKLFF	TGTGCCAGCAGCGAGGGAGCTGAAAAACTGTTTTTT
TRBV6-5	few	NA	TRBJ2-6	CASSYGSVSGANVLTF	TGTGCCAGCAGTTACGGTTCGGTCTCTGGGGCCAACGTCCTGACTTTC
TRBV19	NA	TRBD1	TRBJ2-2	CARNPYRGPNTGELFF	TGTGCCAGGAACCCATACAGGGGACCGAACACCGGGGAGCTGTTTTTT
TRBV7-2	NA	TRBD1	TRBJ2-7	CASSLGQGAAYEQYF	TGTGCCAGCAGCTTAGGACAGGGGGCCGCCTACGAGCAGTACTTC
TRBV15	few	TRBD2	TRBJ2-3	CATSSGRTTDTQYF	TGTGCCACCAGCAGCGGGAGGACCACAGATACGCAGTATTTT
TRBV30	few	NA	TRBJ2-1	CAWSGGVSSYNEQFF	TGTGCCTGGAGTGGGGGCGTCAGCTCCTACAATGAGCAGTTCTTC
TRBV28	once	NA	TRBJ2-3	CASSGTNSDTQYF	TGTGCCAGCAGCGGGACAAACTCAGATACGCAGTATTTT
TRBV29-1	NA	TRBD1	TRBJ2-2	CSARQGADTGELFF	TGCAGCGCACGACAGGGGGCAGACACCGGGGAGCTGTTTTTT
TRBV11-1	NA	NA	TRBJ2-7	CASSLVGFSYEQYF	TGTGCCAGCAGCTTAGTGGGCTTCTCCTACGAGCAGTACTTC
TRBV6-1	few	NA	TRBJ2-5	CASSEALWRVGETQYF	TGTGCCAGCAGTGAAGCGCTCTGGAGGGTTGGAGAGACCCAGTACTTC
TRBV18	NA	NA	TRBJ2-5	CASSPTVKETQYF	TGTGCCAGCTCACCGACAGTGAAGGAGACCCAGTACTTC
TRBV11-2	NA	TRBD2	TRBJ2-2	CASSFLAGANTGELFF	TGTGCCAGCAGCTTCTTAGCGGGAGCGAACACCGGGGAGCTGTTTTTT
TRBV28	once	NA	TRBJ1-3	CASSFSGGGSGNTIYF	TGTGCCAGCAGTTTTTCGGGAGGGGGCTCTGGAAACACCATATATTTT
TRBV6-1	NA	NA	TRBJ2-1	CASRAGGSPYNEQFF	TGTGCCAGCAGGGCGGGCGGGTCCCCCTACAATGAGCAGTTCTTC
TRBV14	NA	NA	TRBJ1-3	CASSQDLRSSGNTIYF	TGTGCCAGCAGCCAAGATCTACGGTCCTCTGGAAACACCATATATTTT
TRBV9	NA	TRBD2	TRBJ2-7	CASSVGGWGGVDREQYF	TGTGCCAGCAGCGTAGGGGGCTGGGGAGGGGTGGACCGCGAGCAGTACTTC